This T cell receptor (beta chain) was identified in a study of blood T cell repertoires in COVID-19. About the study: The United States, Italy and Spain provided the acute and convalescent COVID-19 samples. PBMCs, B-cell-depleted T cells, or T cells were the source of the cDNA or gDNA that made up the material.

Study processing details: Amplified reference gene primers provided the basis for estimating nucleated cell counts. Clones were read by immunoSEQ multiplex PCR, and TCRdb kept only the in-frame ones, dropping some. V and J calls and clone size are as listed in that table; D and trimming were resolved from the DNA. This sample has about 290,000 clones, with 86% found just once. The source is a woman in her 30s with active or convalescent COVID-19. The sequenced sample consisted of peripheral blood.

CDR3 in amino acids: CASSQGVAGTYEQYF. The CDR3 region has the DNA TGCGCCAGCAGCCAAGGGGTAGCGGGGACCTACGAGCAGTACTTC. J is TRBJ2-7 and V is TRBV4-3; 8 bases line up with TRBD2. The CDR3 runs to 15 residues. In germline, CDR1 is LGHNA, CDR2 YSLEER. With V trimmed by 1 base and J by 2 bases, 4 bases remained unmatched.